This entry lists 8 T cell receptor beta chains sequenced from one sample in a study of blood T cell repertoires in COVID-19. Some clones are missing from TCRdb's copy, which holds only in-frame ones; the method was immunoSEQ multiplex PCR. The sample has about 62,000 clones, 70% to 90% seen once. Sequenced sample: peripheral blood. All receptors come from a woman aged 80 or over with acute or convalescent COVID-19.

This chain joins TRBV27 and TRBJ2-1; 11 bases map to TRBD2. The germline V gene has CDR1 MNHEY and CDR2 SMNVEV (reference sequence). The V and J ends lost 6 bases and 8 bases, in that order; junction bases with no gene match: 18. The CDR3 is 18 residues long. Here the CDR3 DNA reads TGTGCCAGCAGCCGAAAAAAATTACTAGCGGGAGTAGGTGATGAGCAGTTCTTC. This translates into CASSRKKLLAGVGDEQFF.

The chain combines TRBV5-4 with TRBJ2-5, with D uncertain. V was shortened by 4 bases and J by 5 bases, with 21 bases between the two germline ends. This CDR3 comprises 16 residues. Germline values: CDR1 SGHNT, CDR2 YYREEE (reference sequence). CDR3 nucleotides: TGTGCCAGCAGCCAATCTCTACCAGGAACTCGGGAGACCCAGTACTTC. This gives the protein CASSQSLPGTRETQYF.

The CDR3 loop is CSASRGDVIQYF. The CDR3 DNA sequence: TGCAGTGCTAGTCGGGGGGATGTCATTCAGTACTTC. The rearrangement uses TRBV20-1 and TRBJ2-4, with TRBD2 matching over 7 bases. CDR3 size: 12 residues. The J segment lost 9 bases and the V segment lost 3 bases, leaving 5 bases of the junction unmatched. Germline V gene sequence: CDR1 DFQATT, CDR2 SNEGSKA (reference sequence).

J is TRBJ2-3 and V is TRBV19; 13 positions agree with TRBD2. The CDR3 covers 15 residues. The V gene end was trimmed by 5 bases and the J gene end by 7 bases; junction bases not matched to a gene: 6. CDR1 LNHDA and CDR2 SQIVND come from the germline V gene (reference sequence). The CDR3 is CASSELAGGLNTQYF. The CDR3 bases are TGTGCCAGTAGTGAACTAGCGGGAGGGTTGAATACGCAGTATTTT.

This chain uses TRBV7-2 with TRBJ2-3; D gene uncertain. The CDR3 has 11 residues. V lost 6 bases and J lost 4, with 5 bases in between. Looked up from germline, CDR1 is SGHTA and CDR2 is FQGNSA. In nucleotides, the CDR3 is TGTGCCAGCAGTCCAGCAGATACGCAGTATTTT. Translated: CASSPADTQYF.

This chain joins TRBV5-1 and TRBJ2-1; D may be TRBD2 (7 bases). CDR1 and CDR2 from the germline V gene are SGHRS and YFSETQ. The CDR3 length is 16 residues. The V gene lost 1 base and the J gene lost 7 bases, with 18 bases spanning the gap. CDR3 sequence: CASSLKFRGALNEQFF. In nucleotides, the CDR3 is TGCGCCAGCAGCTTGAAGTTCCGGGGGGCGCTTAATGAGCAGTTCTTC.

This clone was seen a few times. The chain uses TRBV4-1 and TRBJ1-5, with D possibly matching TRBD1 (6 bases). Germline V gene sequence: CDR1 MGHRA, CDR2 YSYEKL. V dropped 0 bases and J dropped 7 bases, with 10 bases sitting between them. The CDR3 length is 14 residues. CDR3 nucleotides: TGCGCCAGCAGCCAAGAACAGGGTGGCCAGCCCCAGCATTTT. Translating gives CASSQEQGGQPQHF.

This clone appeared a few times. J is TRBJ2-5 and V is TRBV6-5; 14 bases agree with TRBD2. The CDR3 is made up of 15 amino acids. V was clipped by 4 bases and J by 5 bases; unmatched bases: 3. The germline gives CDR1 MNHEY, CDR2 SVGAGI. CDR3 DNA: TGTGCCAGCAGTTTGACTAGCGGGGGGGTTGAGACCCAGTACTTC. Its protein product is CASSLTSGGVETQYF.